This section outlines one T cell receptor beta chain sequence together with its context. The specificity of this receptor is unknown. No base quality information exists; no much larger clone differs at one position. The cohort was made up of several hundred healthy bone marrow donors. At the time of sampling, every cohort member was nominally healthy, though immune exposures that went unrecorded were likely present. The donor was CMV seropositive and was included in the group of 250 to 300 seropositive cohort members. Every donor gave a peripheral blood sample, and the peripheral blood mononuclear cells from that sample were used for TCR beta sequencing. Genomic DNA was extracted from the blood cell samples with the Qiagen DNeasy Blood Extraction Kit. The sample is drawn from a study of cytomegalovirus exposure and HLA in healthy donors (dated by TCRdb to 2016 to 2017). About the investigation overall: An earlier analysis of several hundred of the donors reported 250 to 300 Gb of sequence data and 117 million unique TCR beta sequences obtained from about 200 million T cells. Of the approximately 370 genotyped donors, more than 75% were placed in the genetic ancestry cluster associated with self-reported Caucasian donors. Besides the first cohort of hundreds of subjects, a separate validation cohort made up of roughly 130 different subjects was used. High-throughput TCR immunosequencing, statistical association of individual TCRs with disease status, and machine learning were combined to predict cytomegalovirus infection status. Alongside the repertoire data, information on donor age, sex, ethnicity and CMV serostatus was compiled. In a later analysis, previously published TCR beta repertoires from roughly 710 donors were re-analyzed and high-resolution HLA genotyping was added so that TCR occurrence patterns could be studied. Rather than drawing on any new phenotypic data, the later analysis identified candidate immune exposures from TCR beta sequences and the way those sequences occurred across donors. HLA typing included class I and class II loci at four-digit resolution. Every repertoire in the discovery cohort had been generated on one and the same sequencing platform. A handful of DR-DQ haplotypes were handled as single units for association and clustering because linkage in the cohort was strong. The number of donors typed differed by locus, with about 629-640 for A, B, C, DRB1 and DQB1, over 500 for DQA1, 600 to 610 for DPA1, and some 440 for DPB1. An earlier analysis of around 580 of the donors used high-throughput TCR beta sequencing to judge whether each TCR beta V gene segment behaved as functional or pseudogenic. Among some 400 genotyped donors of the cohort, an average of roughly 230,000 unique TCR beta nucleotide sequences was sequenced per donor, of which about 18% were non-productive. The study used immunosequencing to profile the T cell repertoires of approximately 690 subjects and linked those repertoires to cytomegalovirus serostatus. An early release covering over 500 HLA-typed donors comprised about 320 gigabases of sequencing data and roughly 86 million unique TCR sequences. The aim of the study was to test whether cataloging public T cell receptors could identify signatures of past pathogen exposure. A later genetic analysis took genome-wide SNP genotypes for about 55% of the 666 donors and used that subset as a discovery cohort.

Here is what the overall study found, with its caveats: A further reported finding was that TCR beta sequences accurately predicted the HLA-A and HLA-B alleles for most subjects in the first cohort. The study listed 150 to 200 TCR beta chains as associated with cytomegalovirus. According to a later genetic analysis, donors in an Asian-associated ancestry cluster had fewer N-insertions in productive TCRs than the approximately 650-donor mean. According to a later analysis, TCR association rates differed among HLA loci, with DRB1 alleles showing the most associated TCRs and HLA-C alleles showing the fewest. Most CMV-associated TCR beta chains appeared to be HLA-restricted in a later analysis, and the HLA associations seemed to be driven largely by CMV exposure. In a later analysis, about 17,000 TCR beta sequences were associated with specific HLA alleles at a false discovery rate of 0.05. V-gene and J-gene trimming of TCR beta chains was associated with a missense DCLRE1C variant in a later genetic analysis, and the association was replicated in an independent cohort. In vitro tests confirmed that a few of the cytomegalovirus-associated TCR beta chains recognize cytomegalovirus antigens. Because HLA typing was missing for some donors at each locus, association tests included only the typed subset. In both the original and validation cohorts, the classifier was reported to diagnose cytomegalovirus status with high specificity and sensitivity. A cluster of highly shared sequence variants was judged likely to represent a technical artifact of the sequencing pipeline. In an earlier analysis of some 550 of the donors, most TCR beta V segments were observed in productive rearrangements about 87% or about 30% of the time, broadly matching IMGT annotations. Correlated functional status among segregating V segments might be attributable to linkage disequilibrium, but an unknown experimental factor could not be ruled out. Roughly uniform sequencing depth across donors was assumed in presence/absence analyses, although this assumption may not hold. In this cohort, only TCR beta chains were sequenced, and detectable features were limited by the absence of alpha or paired-chain data. The authors suggested that the approach could potentially be extended to other disease states and immunological phenotypes. Most TCR sequences were seen in very few donors, while some public TCRs were found in many individuals. CMV serostatus was the only immune exposure information available for the cohort. According to a later analysis, parvovirus B19, influenza, CMV and Epstein-Barr virus appeared linked to several top co-occurrence clusters. Because counts were too low, seventeen rarely observed V segments, including chromosome 9 orphons, were excluded from the earlier analysis of several hundred of the donors. When HLA alleles, especially DR and DQ, strongly co-occurred, attributing TCR associations to individual alleles was difficult. In a later analysis, HLA-associated TCR beta chains were found to be more clonally expanded and to have lower generation probabilities than equally common non-associated chains.

Library construction relied on the immunoSEQ multiplex PCR assay. A mixture of 60 forward primers for TCR Vbeta segments and 13 reverse primers for TCR Jbeta segments was used in the multiplex PCR. Amplification of the CDR3 region of rearranged TCR beta genes was performed with a multiplex PCR assay on genomic DNA. The amplified TCR beta libraries were sequenced on the Illumina HiSeq System as 87-base-pair reads. In the source study's methods: In a later analysis, some 80 million unique TCR beta chains were counted across the 500 to 850 repertoires, and around 10 million of these chains were shared by at least two donors. Raw reads were error-corrected and collapsed into unique sequences by a nearest-neighbor algorithm in which closely related sequences were merged to remove PCR and sequencing errors. To assign V, D and J gene segments, CDR3 sequences were aligned to IMGT reference sequences. For a sequence to be retained, a match of at least six nucleotides to both a V gene segment and a J gene segment was required. Rearrangements were classified as productive when the CDR3 lacked stop codons and remained in frame with V and J, and all other rearrangements were classified as non-productive. CDR3 was defined by IMGT convention, running from the second conserved V-encoded cysteine to the conserved J-encoded phenylalanine. In an earlier analysis of around 570 of the donors, sequences lacking an unambiguous match to a single V gene segment were excluded. An earlier analysis of 587 of the donors classified V segments as functional when productive rearrangements were above 56.7% and as segregating when the standard deviation between donors was above 5%. A statistical classification framework was developed to diagnose cytomegalovirus status using the catalog of TCR beta chain sequences. A later analysis assigned V and J genes by comparing TCR nucleotide sequences with IMGT/GENE-DB human TR gene sequences. In a later analysis, CDR3 sequences and most-parsimonious VDJ recombination scenarios were assigned using the TCRdist pipeline. In a later analysis, each TCR beta chain was defined by its CDR3 amino acid sequence together with its V-gene family, and reads without a unique V-gene family were excluded. A later analysis removed 500 to 650 highly shared, low-generation-probability nucleotide sequences to deal with suspected cross-contamination and a sequencing artifact. In a later analysis, a clonal expansion index was calculated for each public chain from normalized within-repertoire ranks of inferred template counts. Generation probabilities in a later analysis came from a VDJ recombination model fitted to out-of-frame rearrangements, and those results were checked against IGoR. In a later analysis, hypergeometric tests were used to score TCR-TCR, TCR-HLA and TCR-CMV co-occurrence, with a repertoire-size bias correction applied to TCR pairs. A later analysis estimated false discovery rates by permuting HLA or CMV assignments 20 times. A later analysis grouped co-occurring TCRs with DBSCAN, adding TCRdist sequence similarity when clustering within HLA-allele-positive subsets. Repertoires with fewer than 30,000 or more than 120,000 public chains, plus five repertoires with anomalous nucleotide sharing, were excluded from co-occurrence clustering. As stored in TCRdb, this immuneACCESS dataset retains in-frame rearrangements with V and J assigned. A fraction of the clones does not appear; measured against another copy, unresolved V genes explain less than half of the discrepancy, and the remainder lacks a known reason. V, J and clone size reflect that table, while D and trimming were determined from the DNA. The sample includes around 150,000 clones, with 55% to 75% observed a single time. Of the sample, roughly 7% is held by the ten largest clones.

The clonotype comes from a woman in her sixties or seventies in good health and CMV-seropositive. Sample: PBMCs.

The CDR3 is CSGRTSGRPEQYF. The DNA is as follows: TGCAGCGGTAGGACTAGCGGGAGGCCTGAGCAGTACTTC. The V and J segments used are TRBV29-1 and TRBJ2-5, with 14 central nucleotides matching TRBD2. Germline trimming amounts to 7 bases on V and 11 bases on J, with 9 as the count of junction bases outside the gene matches. The CDR3, cysteine through phenylalanine, is 13 amino acids long. Of all the DNA, just the CDR3 is kept, 39 bases in frame from base 1. The germline V gene provides CDR1 SQVTM and CDR2 ANQGSEA.